This T cell receptor (beta chain) derives from a study of Graves' ophthalmopathy and Graves' hyperthyroidism. As for the study in general: Before any treatment was given, at initial diagnosis, peripheral blood was collected.

On this clonotype: Antigen unknown.

All donors with ophthalmopathy were recorded as having moderate-to-severe activity, CAS ≥3, NOSPECS ≥4 and a duration under 3 months. The authors used Ficoll-Paque density gradient centrifugation to separate PBMCs. The input was more than 8 ml of fresh peripheral blood. The authors amplified TCR beta CDR3 regions from RNA transcripts. After a first-round RT-PCR with HTBI primers, a second-round multiplex PCR was run. A single record per CDR3 protein comes from TCRdb applying MiXCR to the multiplex PCR reads. The sample records 40,000 to 45,000 distinct CDR3 sequences, around 50% being singletons. Findings and caveats of the study: The majority of expanded thyroid clonotypes above 0.001 frequency also occurred in blood.

The sequence derives from an adult man with Graves' ophthalmopathy. Specimen: peripheral blood.

Here the CDR3 DNA reads TGTGCCTGGAGTGTACCGGGAGGCAACGTCCTGACTTTC. Translating gives CAWSVPGGNVLTF. The chain has TRBV30 and TRBJ2-6, with TRBD2 identical over 7 bases. V gave up 0 bases and J gave up 9 bases; unmatched junction bases: 2. Germline V lookup: CDR1 GTSNPN, CDR2 SVGIG (reference sequence). The CDR3 loop spans 13 amino acids.